This paragraph reports one T cell receptor (beta chain). Its antigen is as yet unknown. Data came from immunoSEQ multiplex PCR; TCRdb stores just in-frame clones and leaves some out. The sample has 85,000 to 90,000 clones, approximately 96% seen once. The data stem from a study of cytomegalovirus exposure and HLA in healthy donors. Study-wide results and caveats: There were 150 or so TCR beta chains listed as cytomegalovirus-associated.

CDR1 and CDR2 from the germline V gene are SQVTM and ANQGSEA. The CDR3 covers 14 residues. Trimming left V 5 bases short and J 0 bases short, with 13 bases between. The chain couples TRBV29-1 to TRBJ1-1; TRBD1 is a possible D gene (5 bases). The sample was PBMCs. The TCR sequence derives from a man between 18 and 35 years old in good health and CMV-seronegative. The CDR3 nucleotides are TGCAGCGTTTTCGTCGACAGCATGAACACTGAAGCTTTCTTT. As protein: CSVFVDSMNTEAFF.